This T cell receptor (beta chain) derives from a study of blood T cell repertoires in COVID-19 (dated by TCRdb to the early 2020s). At the level of the whole study: The collaborator samples originated in the United States, Italy and Spain and spanned the acute and convalescent phases of COVID-19. The repertoires were made available in a free public database intended to serve as a resource for research on the immune response to SARS-CoV-2. The material from the prospective study consisted of cDNA or gDNA derived from T cells, B-cell-depleted T cells, or PBMCs. Sample metadata almost always included a de-identified subject ID, COVID-19 status, age in years and sex. Subjects who had been exposed to COVID-19, were actively infected with it, or had recovered from it provided the deeply sampled blood TCRbeta repertoires that made up the dataset. Samples came from the ongoing ImmuneRACE study (first 160 participants) plus 1,254 subjects from 6 global collaborators. Where available, HLA class I and class II types were taken from metadata supplied by the sample provider and were not determined by assay-based typing. Study-wide findings and limitations: The amount of clinical and demographic metadata varied by source and participant and was provided uncurated.

This clone was seen repeatedly, ten times or more. Its specific antigen is unknown. The record has no base qualities; no much larger clone is one base away. TCRbeta CDR3 regions were amplified from genomic DNA by means of the immunoSEQ Assay, a bias-controlled multiplex PCR. Turning to the authors' computational methods: The number of nucleated cells in each sample was estimated by amplification of reference gene primers within the assay. To quantify the absolute abundance of each unique TCRbeta CDR3 rearrangement, sequence reads were collapsed and filtered. For each sample, productive Simpson clonality was calculated by taking the square root of Simpson's diversity index across productive rearrangements. TCRdb's version of the immuneACCESS table is confined to in-frame rearrangements and falls short of the full clone set. An unresolved V gene accounts for under half of the shortfall where checked; the remainder is of unknown origin. V and J calls and clone size are as listed in that table; D and trimming were resolved from the DNA. The sample yields approximately 94,000 clones; around four fifths were counted once. 9% to 13% of the sample is held by the ten biggest clonotypes.

Each collaborating institution followed its own protocols to collect whole blood in K2EDTA tubes. For TCRbeta analysis, collaborator samples were shipped as frozen whole blood, as isolated PBMCs, or as DNA extracted from either sample type. The CDR3 covers 16 residues, taking in both the cysteine and the phenylalanine. Only the CDR3 DNA stays, 48 bases, in frame from base 1. CDR1 is given as LNHDA and CDR2 as SQIVND, both from the germline V gene (reference sequence). V ends up 0 bases short and J 6 bases short, with an unmatched junction base count of 8. Sequencing was done on a sample of peripheral blood. The V and J segments used are TRBV19 and TRBJ1-2; 9 of the junction bases match TRBD1. The TCR originated in a woman aged 70-85 years with acute or convalescent COVID-19. The CDR3 here reads CASSIDPGQGKHGYTF. The DNA sequence is TGTGCCAGTAGTATAGATCCCGGACAGGGGAAACATGGCTACACCTTC.